This T cell receptor beta chain was sequenced during a study of blood T cell repertoires in COVID-19. Study summary: The origin of the acute and convalescent COVID-19 samples was the United States, Italy and Spain. In each case, the material was cDNA or gDNA derived from T cells, B-cell-depleted T cells, or PBMCs.

In the study's own analysis: Reference gene primer amplification gave estimated nucleated cell counts. The repertoire was sequenced with immunoSEQ multiplex PCR; TCRdb's copy has only in-frame clones and lacks some. The DNA was the basis for D and trimming; V, J and clone size are from that table. The table has about 63,000 clones, approximately 80% seen once. Germline CDR1 reads MDHEN; CDR2 reads SYDVKM. This CDR3 region has 14 residues. V dropped 8 bases and J dropped 3; count of bases not matched to a gene: 7. The receptor's source is a woman aged 80 or over with acute or convalescent COVID-19. The chain employs TRBV28 and TRBJ2-1; 7 nucleotides agree with TRBD2. The specimen was peripheral blood. The CDR3 spells CASHGGTNYNEQFF. CDR3 bases: TGTGCCAGCCATGGGGGGACTAACTACAATGAGCAGTTCTTC.